This T cell receptor beta chain was captured by sequencing in a study of PD-L1 blockade in urothelial cancer. About the research overall: Bladder-origin urothelial cancer in males described about 85% of the roughly 30 patients.

V dropped 9 bases and J dropped 3; count of bases not matched to a gene: 9. This CDR3 comprises 16 residues. Germline-derived CDR1 and CDR2 are ENHRY and SYGVKD. Sample time point: pretreatment peripheral blood. TCRdb's copy holds only in-frame clones and misses some; the assay was immunoSEQ multiplex PCR. The sample lists about 74,000 clones, roughly 88% occurring once. This clone was detected only a few times. The TCR originated in a man in his 70s with urothelial cancer. The material sequenced was PBMCs, taken around atezolizumab (anti-PD-L1) treatment. The chain links TRBV10-3 to TRBJ2-2; 11 bases are a match to TRBD2. The CDR3 nucleotides are TGTGCCATTTCTAGTAGCGGGAGGGAAGACACCGGGGAGCTGTTTTTT. It yields the protein CAISSSGREDTGELFF.